This entry lists 6 T cell receptor beta chains sequenced from one sample in a study of CD8 T cells in ankylosing spondylitis. TCRdb reanalysed the 5' RACE reads using MiXCR and keeps one entry per CDR3 protein. The data contain 30,000 to 45,000 distinct CDR3 sequences, about 3% of them seen just once; the ten biggest clones take up under 3.5%. Sequencing used blood, either unsorted or a sorted T cell fraction (not recorded which). The receptors derive from a male donor with ankylosing spondylitis or in good health (not recorded which).

This clonotype was observed at least ten times. The rearrangement uses TRBV9 and TRBJ2-1; 9 bases agree with TRBD1. The V gene's germline CDR1 is SGDLS and CDR2 YYNGEE. The V segment lost 4 bases and the J segment 7 bases; nucleotides outside the gene matches: 9. The length of the CDR3 is 15 residues. The CDR3 sequence: CASSTGDREDNEQFF. Here the CDR3 DNA reads TGTGCCAGCAGCACCGGGGACAGGGAGGATAATGAGCAGTTCTTC.

This clonotype showed up many times. The V gene is TRBV9, the J gene TRBJ2-3; no definite D call. Trimming took 0 bases from V and 0 from J, leaving 8 bases between them. This CDR3 comprises 15 residues. Germline values: CDR1 SGDLS, CDR2 YYNGEE. CDR3 region: CASSVGLLSTDTQYF. The CDR3 DNA is TGTGCCAGCAGCGTAGGGCTCCTTAGCACAGATACGCAGTATTTT.

This clonotype showed up many times. The rearrangement joins TRBV9 to TRBJ2-2; D is perhaps TRBD2 (6 bases). CDR1 is SGDLS, CDR2 YYNGEE, per germline. There are 15 residues in the CDR3. V lost 8 bases to trimming and J lost 2 bases, with 16 bases between them. The CDR3 nucleotides read TGTGCCAGTAATCTCTGGGACTCCAACACCGGGGAGCTGTTTTTT. It specifies CASNLWDSNTGELFF.

In its sample, this clonotype was seen many times. The chain is built from TRBV9 and TRBJ2-2, with D tentatively TRBD2 (5 bases). Per germline, CDR1 SGDLS and CDR2 YYNGEE. This CDR3 spans 16 amino acids. Trimming left V 6 bases short and J 9 bases short, with 24 bases between. The CDR3 region has the DNA TGTGCCAGCACCAAAGGAGAGGGAATGGATGGGAGGGAGCTGTTTTTT. Protein sequence: CASTKGEGMDGRELFF. Filled out from reference TRBV9 and TRBJ2-2, the complete variable domain reads DSGVTQTPKHLITATGQRVTLRCSPRSGDLSVYWYQQSLDQGLQFLIQYYNGEERAKGNILERFSAQQFPDLHSELNLSSLELGDSALYFCASTKGEGMDGRELFFGEGSRLTVL.

In this sample, this clonotype turned up many times. This chain uses TRBV9 with TRBJ2-1; D not resolved. This CDR3 is 16 amino acids long. Germline-derived CDR1 and CDR2 are SGDLS and YYNGEE. The V and J ends lost 4 bases and 3 bases respectively, with 17 bases between them. CDR3 coding DNA: TGTGCCAGCAGCCCCTACCCCGTCGCGGTCTACAATGAGCAGTTCTTC. This encodes CASSPYPVAVYNEQFF. Together with reference TRBV9 and TRBJ2-1, the CDR3 gives the full variable domain: DSGVTQTPKHLITATGQRVTLRCSPRSGDLSVYWYQQSLDQGLQFLIQYYNGEERAKGNILERFSAQQFPDLHSELNLSSLELGDSALYFCASSPYPVAVYNEQFFGPGTRLTVL.

Judged by abundance, this clonotype is medium-sized. The gene calls are TRBV9 and TRBJ2-5; TRBD1 might be the D (6 bases). This CDR3 contains 13 residues. The germline gives CDR1 SGDLS, CDR2 YYNGEE. Trimming cost V 6 bases and J 2 bases, with 11 bases left between them. CDR3 amino acids: CASTRTGQETQYF. The CDR3 DNA follows: TGTGCCAGCACCCGAACAGGGCAAGAGACCCAGTACTTC. Using reference TRBV9 and TRBJ2-5 for the parts outside the CDR3, the full variable domain is DSGVTQTPKHLITATGQRVTLRCSPRSGDLSVYWYQQSLDQGLQFLIQYYNGEERAKGNILERFSAQQFPDLHSELNLSSLELGDSALYFCASTRTGQETQYFGPGTRLLVL.